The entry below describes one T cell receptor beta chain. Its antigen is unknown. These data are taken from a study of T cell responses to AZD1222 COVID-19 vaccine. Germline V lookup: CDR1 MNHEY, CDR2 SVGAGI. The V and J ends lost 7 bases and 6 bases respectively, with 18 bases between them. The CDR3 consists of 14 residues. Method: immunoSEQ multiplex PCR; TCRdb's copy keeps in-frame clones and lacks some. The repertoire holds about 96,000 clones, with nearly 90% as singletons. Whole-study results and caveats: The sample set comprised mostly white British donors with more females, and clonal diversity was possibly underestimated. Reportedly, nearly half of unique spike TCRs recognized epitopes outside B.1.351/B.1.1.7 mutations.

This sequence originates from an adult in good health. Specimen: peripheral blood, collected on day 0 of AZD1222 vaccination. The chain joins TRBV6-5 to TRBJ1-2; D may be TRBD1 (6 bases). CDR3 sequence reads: CASIRQPGDNGYTF. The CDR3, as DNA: TGTGCCAGCATCCGCCAACCGGGGGACAATGGCTACACCTTC.